Listed below are T cell receptor beta chains from one sample, sequenced in a study of T cells after somatic rescue of genetic block. Profiled with immunoSEQ multiplex PCR; TCRdb holds only in-frame clones, not every one. The sample yields about 72,000 clones, approximately 91% seen once. The sample was peripheral blood mononuclear cells (PBMCs). These receptors were obtained from a man aged 25-45 years. Both conserved end residues are part of each CDR3. The D gene is left open where the match is weak. Clone size is not always given. Where it is, it says once, few, many or a class for expanded clones.

V	size	D	J	CDR3	DNA
TRBV2	-	TRBD2	TRBJ2-3	CASRREGFGTDTQYF	TGTGCCAGCAGGAGGGAGGGATTCGGCACAGATACGCAGTATTTT
TRBV19	-	-	TRBJ2-7	CASSTLSGPPGEQYF	TGTGCCAGTAGTACCCTCTCCGGACCGCCGGGCGAGCAGTACTTC
TRBV7-2	-	-	TRBJ2-1	CASSPQVGYYNEQFF	TGTGCCAGCAGCCCGCAAGTGGGCTATTACAATGAGCAGTTCTTC
TRBV5-4	-	-	TRBJ1-5	CASSLAGIGQPQHF	TGTGCCAGCAGCTTGGCGGGGATCGGTCAGCCCCAGCATTTT
TRBV2	-	-	TRBJ1-2	CASSGTVDGYTF	TGTGCCAGCAGTGGTACAGTAGATGGCTACACCTTC
TRBV2	-	-	TRBJ2-3	CASSERASSTDTQYF	TGTGCCAGCAGTGAACGAGCGTCGAGCACAGATACGCAGTATTTT
TRBV4-1	-	-	TRBJ1-5	CASSRGRGNQPQHF	TGCGCCAGCAGCCGAGGACGGGGCAATCAGCCCCAGCATTTT
TRBV4-1	-	-	TRBJ2-1	CASSPPDGSSSYNEQFF	TGCGCCAGCAGCCCCCCGGACGGATCCAGCTCCTACAATGAGCAGTTCTTC
TRBV4-1	-	-	TRBJ2-6	CASSLEPQSSGANVLTF	TGCGCCAGCAGCCTCGAGCCCCAGAGCTCTGGGGCCAACGTCCTGACTTTC
TRBV11-3	-	-	TRBJ2-1	CASSPGVSGDEQFF	TGTGCCAGCAGCCCAGGGGTTAGCGGTGACGAGCAGTTCTTC
TRBV7-2	-	TRBD2	TRBJ2-7	CASSLAVTSGRAYEQYF	TGTGCCAGCAGCTTAGCGGTGACTAGCGGGAGGGCCTACGAGCAGTACTTC
TRBV27	-	-	TRBJ2-7	CASSAWAGAAYEQYF	TGTGCCAGCAGTGCCTGGGCAGGGGCCGCCTACGAGCAGTACTTC
TRBV2	-	-	TRBJ1-2	CASSGGTYGYTF	TGTGCCAGCAGTGGGGGAACTTATGGCTACACCTTC
TRBV6-6	-	TRBD2	TRBJ2-7	CASSYKTSGDYEQYF	TGTGCCAGCAGTTACAAAACTAGCGGGGACTACGAGCAGTACTTC
TRBV4-1	-	TRBD1	TRBJ2-3	CASSLYTGAATDTQYF	TGCGCCAGCAGCCTCTACACAGGGGCCGCCACAGATACGCAGTATTTT
TRBV11-2	-	TRBD1	TRBJ1-2	CASSPSPGGGGHGYTF	TGTGCCAGCAGTCCATCACCAGGGGGGGGAGGTCATGGCTACACCTTC
TRBV7-9	-	-	TRBJ1-2	CASSPPDRVSSMGYTF	TGTGCCAGCAGCCCCCCGGACCGTGTTTCTTCTATGGGCTACACCTTC
TRBV9	few	TRBD1	TRBJ2-7	CASSVGSGTGWKEQYF	TGTGCCAGCAGCGTAGGTTCCGGGACAGGGTGGAAAGAGCAGTACTTC
TRBV11-2	-	TRBD2	TRBJ2-5	CASSFPRGGSGRGETQYF	TGTGCCAGCAGCTTCCCGAGGGGGGGGAGCGGGAGGGGAGAGACCCAGTACTTC
TRBV9	-	TRBD2	TRBJ2-6	CASSPIAGTARTGANVLTF	TGTGCCAGCAGCCCGATAGCGGGGACGGCCCGGACTGGGGCCAACGTCCTGACTTTC
TRBV6-5	-	-	TRBJ2-5	CASSWPEGVQYF	TGTGCCAGCAGTTGGCCGGAGGGGGTCCAGTACTTC
TRBV28	few	-	TRBJ1-1	CASSFTGTGNTEAFF	TGTGCCAGCAGTTTCACCGGGACTGGGAACACTGAAGCTTTCTTT
TRBV11-2	-	TRBD1	TRBJ2-1	CASSRGTGAYNEQFF	TGTGCCAGCAGCCGAGGGACAGGGGCGTACAATGAGCAGTTCTTC
TRBV30	-	-	TRBJ1-2	CAWSLTDYGYTF	TGTGCCTGGAGTCTAACAGACTATGGCTACACCTTC
TRBV5-1	-	-	TRBJ1-4	CASSLEEGDSEKLFF	TGCGCCAGCAGCTTGGAGGAAGGGGATAGTGAAAAACTGTTTTTT
TRBV23-1	-	-	TRBJ2-7	CAGGGYEQYF	TGCGCCGGAGGGGGGTACGAGCAGTACTTC
TRBV28	-	-	TRBJ2-1	CASSLEGRSYNEQFF	TGTGCCAGCAGTTTAGAGGGAAGATCCTACAATGAGCAGTTCTTC
TRBV29-1	-	TRBD1	TRBJ2-7	CSVETGGEFYEQYF	TGCAGCGTCGAGACAGGGGGAGAGTTTTACGAGCAGTACTTC
TRBV7-6	-	-	TRBJ2-7	CASSPGNYEQYF	TGTGCCAGCAGCCCCGGGAACTACGAGCAGTACTTC
TRBV27	few	-	TRBJ1-6	CASSLFGVSPLHF	TGTGCCAGCAGTTTATTCGGGGTTTCACCCCTCCACTTT
TRBV9	-	-	TRBJ2-7	CASSVMQGSYEQYF	TGTGCCAGCAGCGTGATGCAGGGCTCCTACGAGCAGTACTTC
TRBV4-1	-	TRBD1	TRBJ2-7	CASSQASWTGDDEQYF	TGCGCCAGCAGCCAAGCCAGCTGGACAGGGGACGACGAGCAGTACTTC
TRBV5-1	-	-	TRBJ2-1	CASSFSGRDYNEQFF	TGCGCCAGCAGCTTTTCGGGACGGGACTACAATGAGCAGTTCTTC
TRBV15	-	TRBD1	TRBJ2-1	CATSRNRDRVTGEQFF	TGTGCCACCAGCAGAAACCGGGACAGGGTAACTGGAGAGCAGTTCTTC
TRBV5-1	once	-	TRBJ1-3	CASSLGQVGDTIYF	TGCGCCAGCAGCTTGGGCCAGGTTGGTGACACCATATATTTT